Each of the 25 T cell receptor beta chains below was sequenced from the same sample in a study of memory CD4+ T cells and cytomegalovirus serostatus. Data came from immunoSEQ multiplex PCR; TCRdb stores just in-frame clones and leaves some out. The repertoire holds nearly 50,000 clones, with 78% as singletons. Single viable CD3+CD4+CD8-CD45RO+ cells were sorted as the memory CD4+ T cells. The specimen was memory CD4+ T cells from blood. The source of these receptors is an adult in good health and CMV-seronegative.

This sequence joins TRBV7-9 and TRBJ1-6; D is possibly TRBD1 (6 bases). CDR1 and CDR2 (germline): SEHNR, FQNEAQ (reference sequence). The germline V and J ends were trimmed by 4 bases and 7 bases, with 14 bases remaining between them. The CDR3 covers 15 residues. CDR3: CASSSKQGMNSPLHF. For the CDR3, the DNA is TGTGCCAGCAGCTCAAAGCAGGGGATGAATTCACCCCTCCACTTT.

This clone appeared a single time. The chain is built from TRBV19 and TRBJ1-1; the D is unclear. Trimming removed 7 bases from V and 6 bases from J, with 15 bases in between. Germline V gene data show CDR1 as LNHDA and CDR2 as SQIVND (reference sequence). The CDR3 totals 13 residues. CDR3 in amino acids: CASIRRRSAEAFF. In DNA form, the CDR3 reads TGTGCCAGTATCCGACGGCGGAGCGCTGAAGCTTTCTTT.

CDR3 protein: CASLDRASNQPQHF. The CDR3 coding sequence is TGCGCCAGTCTGGACAGGGCTAGCAATCAGCCCCAGCATTTT. J is TRBJ1-5 and V is TRBV10-2, with 8 positions matching TRBD1. Germline CDR1 and CDR2: WSHSY and SAAADI. V dropped 9 bases and J dropped 0; count of bases not matched to a gene: 4. The CDR3 sequence is 14 residues long.

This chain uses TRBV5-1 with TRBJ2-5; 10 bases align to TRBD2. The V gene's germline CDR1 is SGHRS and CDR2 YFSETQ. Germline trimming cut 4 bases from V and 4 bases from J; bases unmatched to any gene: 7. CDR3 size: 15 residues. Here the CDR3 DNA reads TGCGCCAGCAGCACCAGCGGGGGGGCCGGAGAGACCCAGTACTTC. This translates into CASSTSGGAGETQYF.

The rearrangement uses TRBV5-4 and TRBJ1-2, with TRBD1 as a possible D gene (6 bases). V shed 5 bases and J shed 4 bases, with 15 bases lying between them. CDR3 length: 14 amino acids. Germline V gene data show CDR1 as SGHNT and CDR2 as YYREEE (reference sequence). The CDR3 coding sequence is TGTGCCAGCAGTTCCAATGCAGGGGCCTATGGCTACACCTTC. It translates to CASSSNAGAYGYTF.

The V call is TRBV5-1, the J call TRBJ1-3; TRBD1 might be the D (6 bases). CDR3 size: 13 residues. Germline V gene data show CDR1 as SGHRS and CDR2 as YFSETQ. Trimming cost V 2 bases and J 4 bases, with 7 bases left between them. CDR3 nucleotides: TGCGCCAGCAGCTTAACAGGGGGAAACACCATATATTTT. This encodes CASSLTGGNTIYF.

The CDR3 coding sequence is TGTGCCAGCAGCCGGACTAGCGGGAGGCAAGAGACCCAGTACTTC. This codes for CASSRTSGRQETQYF. The rearrangement joins TRBV7-7 to TRBJ2-5; 14 bases fit TRBD2. The CDR3 covers 15 residues. Losses at the gene ends were 5 bases for V and 2 bases for J; bases not matched to a gene: 1. The V gene's germline CDR1 is SSHAT and CDR2 FNYEAQ (reference sequence).

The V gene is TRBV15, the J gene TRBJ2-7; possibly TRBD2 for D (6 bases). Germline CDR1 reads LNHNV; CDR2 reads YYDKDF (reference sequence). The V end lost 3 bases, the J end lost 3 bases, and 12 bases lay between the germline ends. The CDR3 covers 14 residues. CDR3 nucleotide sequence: TGTGCCACCAGCAGCGGCGGGGCCTACTACGAGCAGTACTTC. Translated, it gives CATSSGGAYYEQYF.

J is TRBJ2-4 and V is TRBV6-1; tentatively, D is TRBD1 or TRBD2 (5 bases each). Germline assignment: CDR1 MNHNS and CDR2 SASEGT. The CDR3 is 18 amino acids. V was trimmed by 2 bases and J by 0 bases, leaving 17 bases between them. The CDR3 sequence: CASSELSGAAVAKNIQYF. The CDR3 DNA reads TGTGCCAGCAGTGAATTGAGTGGGGCAGCGGTAGCCAAAAACATTCAGTACTTC.

CDR3 region: CASSIDRTDYPYGYTF. As DNA, the CDR3 is TGTGCCAGTAGTATAGATCGGACGGACTACCCGTATGGCTACACCTTC. The rearrangement uses TRBV19 and TRBJ1-2; D is uncertain. Germline assignment: CDR1 LNHDA and CDR2 SQIVND (reference sequence). This CDR3 region has 16 residues. With 0 bases removed from V and 5 bases from J, the gap between germline ends came to 16 bases.

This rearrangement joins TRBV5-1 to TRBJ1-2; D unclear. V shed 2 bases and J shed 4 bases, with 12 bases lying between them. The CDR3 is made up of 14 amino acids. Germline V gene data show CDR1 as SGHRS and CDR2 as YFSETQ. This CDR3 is CASSLDPPIYGYTF. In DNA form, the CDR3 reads TGCGCCAGCAGCTTAGATCCGCCAATCTATGGCTACACCTTC.

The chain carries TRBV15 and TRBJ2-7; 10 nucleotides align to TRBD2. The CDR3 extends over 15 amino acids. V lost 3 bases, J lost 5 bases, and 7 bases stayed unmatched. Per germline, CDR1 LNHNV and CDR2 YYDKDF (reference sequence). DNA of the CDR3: TGTGCCACCAGCAGGCAAGCGGGAGGGGGCGACGAGCAGTACTTC. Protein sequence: CATSRQAGGGDEQYF.

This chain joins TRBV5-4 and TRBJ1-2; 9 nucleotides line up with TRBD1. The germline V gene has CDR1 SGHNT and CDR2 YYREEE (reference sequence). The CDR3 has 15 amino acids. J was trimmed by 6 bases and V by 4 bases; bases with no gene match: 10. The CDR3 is CASSQSTGGGDGYTF. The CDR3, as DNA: TGTGCCAGCAGCCAGAGCACAGGGGGCGGCGATGGCTACACCTTC.

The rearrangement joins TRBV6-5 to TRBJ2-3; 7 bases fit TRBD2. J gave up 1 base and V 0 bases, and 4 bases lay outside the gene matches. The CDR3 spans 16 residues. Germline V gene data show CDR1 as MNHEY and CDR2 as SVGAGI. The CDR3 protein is CASSYSSGGGTDTQYF. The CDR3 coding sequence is TGTGCCAGCAGTTACTCGAGTGGGGGGGGCACAGATACGCAGTATTTT.

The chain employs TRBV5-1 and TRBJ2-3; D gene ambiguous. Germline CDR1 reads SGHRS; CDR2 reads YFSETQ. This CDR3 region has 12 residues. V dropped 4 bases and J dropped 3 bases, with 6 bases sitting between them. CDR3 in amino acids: CASSATTDTQYF. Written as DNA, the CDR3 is TGCGCCAGCAGCGCGACGACAGATACGCAGTATTTT.

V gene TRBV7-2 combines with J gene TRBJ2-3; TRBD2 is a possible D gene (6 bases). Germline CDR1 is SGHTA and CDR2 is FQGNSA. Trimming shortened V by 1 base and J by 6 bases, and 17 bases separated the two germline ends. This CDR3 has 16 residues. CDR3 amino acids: CASSLGSSVIVDTQYF. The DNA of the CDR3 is TGTGCCAGCAGCTTAGGGTCTAGCGTAATAGTGGATACGCAGTATTTT. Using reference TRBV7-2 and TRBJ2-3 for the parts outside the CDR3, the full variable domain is GAGVSQSPSNKVTEKGKDVELRCDPISGHTALYWYRQSLGQGLEFLIYFQGNSAPDKSGLPSDRFSAERTGGSVSTLTIQRTQQEDSAVYLCASSLGSSVIVDTQYFGPGTRLTVL.

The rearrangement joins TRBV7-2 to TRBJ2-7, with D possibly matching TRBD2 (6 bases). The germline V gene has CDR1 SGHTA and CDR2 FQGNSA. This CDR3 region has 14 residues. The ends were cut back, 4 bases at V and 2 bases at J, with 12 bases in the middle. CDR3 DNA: TGTGCCAGCAGCTCGGGCCGCGGGACCTACGAGCAGTACTTC. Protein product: CASSSGRGTYEQYF.

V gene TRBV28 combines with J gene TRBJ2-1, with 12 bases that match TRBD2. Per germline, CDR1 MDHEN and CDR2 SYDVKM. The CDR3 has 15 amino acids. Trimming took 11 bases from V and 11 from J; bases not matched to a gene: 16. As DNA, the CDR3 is TGTGCCCCCTCCGGGACTAGCGGGTGGGGTGGGAAGCAGTTCTTC. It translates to CAPSGTSGWGGKQFF. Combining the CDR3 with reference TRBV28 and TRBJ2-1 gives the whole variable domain DVKVTQSSRYLVKRTGEKVFLECVQDMDHENMFWYRQDPGLGLRLIYFSYDVKMKEKGDIPEGYSVSREKKERFSLILESASTNQTSMYLCAPSGTSGWGGKQFFGPGTRLTVL.

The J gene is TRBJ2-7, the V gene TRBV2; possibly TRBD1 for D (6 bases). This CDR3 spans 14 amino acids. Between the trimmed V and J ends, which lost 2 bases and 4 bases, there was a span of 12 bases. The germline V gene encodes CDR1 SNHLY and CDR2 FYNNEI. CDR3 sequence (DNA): TGTGCCAGCAGTGAACAGGGGTCCGCTTACGAGCAGTACTTC. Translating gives CASSEQGSAYEQYF.

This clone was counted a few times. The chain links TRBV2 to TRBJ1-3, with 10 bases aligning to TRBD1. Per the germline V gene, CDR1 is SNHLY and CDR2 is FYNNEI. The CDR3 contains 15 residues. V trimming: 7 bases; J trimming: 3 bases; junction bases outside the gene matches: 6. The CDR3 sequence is CASNRDRGNGNTIYF. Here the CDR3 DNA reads TGTGCCAGCAACAGGGACAGGGGAAATGGAAACACCATATATTTT.

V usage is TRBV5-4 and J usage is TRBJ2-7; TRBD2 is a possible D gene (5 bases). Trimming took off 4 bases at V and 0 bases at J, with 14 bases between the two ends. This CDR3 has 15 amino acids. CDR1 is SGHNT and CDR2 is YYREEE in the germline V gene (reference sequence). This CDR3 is CASSLPGSGSYEQYF. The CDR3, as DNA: TGTGCCAGCAGCCTCCCGGGGAGCGGCTCCTACGAGCAGTACTTC.

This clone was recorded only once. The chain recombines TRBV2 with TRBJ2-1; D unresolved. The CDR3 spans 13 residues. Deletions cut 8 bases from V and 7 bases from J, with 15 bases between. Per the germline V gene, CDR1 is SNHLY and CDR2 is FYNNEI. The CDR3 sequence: CASRISGSNEQFF. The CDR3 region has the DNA TGTGCCAGCCGTATCTCGGGTAGTAATGAGCAGTTCTTC.

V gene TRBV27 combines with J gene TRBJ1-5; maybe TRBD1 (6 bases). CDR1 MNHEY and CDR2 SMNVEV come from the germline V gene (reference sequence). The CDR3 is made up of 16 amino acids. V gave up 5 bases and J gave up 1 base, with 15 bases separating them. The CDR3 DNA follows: TGTGCCAGCAGTAATTCGGGACAACTGAGCAATCAGCCCCAGCATTTT. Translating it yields CASSNSGQLSNQPQHF.

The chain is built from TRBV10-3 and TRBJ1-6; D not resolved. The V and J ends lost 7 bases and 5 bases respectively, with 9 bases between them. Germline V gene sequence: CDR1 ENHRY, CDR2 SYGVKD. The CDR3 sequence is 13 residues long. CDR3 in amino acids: CAIKQTDNSPLHF. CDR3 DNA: TGTGCCATCAAGCAAACGGATAATTCACCCCTCCACTTT.

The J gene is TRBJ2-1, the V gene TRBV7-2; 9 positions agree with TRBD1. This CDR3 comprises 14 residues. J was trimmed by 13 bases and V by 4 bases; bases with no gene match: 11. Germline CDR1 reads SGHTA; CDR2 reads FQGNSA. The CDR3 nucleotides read TGTGCCAGCAGCTCCGGTTACGGGACAGGGTTACAGTTCTTC. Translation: CASSSGYGTGLQFF.